This is a list of T cell receptor beta chains from one sample in a study of shared clonotypes between healthy human individuals. Profiling relied on immunoSEQ multiplex PCR, and the TCRdb table lists in-frame clones only, not all of them. The sample holds some 2 million clones, 85% to 95% seen once. Source material: naive CD4+ T cells sorted from blood. These receptors all come from a man between 18 and 29 years old in good health. Each CDR3 is given with its conserved first and last residue. The D gene is left open where the match is weak. Where a row states a size, it is once, few, many or the class of an expanded clone; other rows omit it.

D gene: TRBD2; J gene: TRBJ2-1; V gene: TRBV29-1; clone size: NA; CDR3 DNA: TGCAGCGATACGAAAAGCGGGGGGGCCATCAATGAGCAGTTCTTC; CDR3 protein: CSDTKSGGAINEQFF
D gene: TRBD2; J gene: TRBJ2-7; V gene: TRBV10-2; clone size: NA; CDR3 DNA: TGCGCCACCCGACTAGCGGCCTTATACGAGCAGTACTTC; CDR3 protein: CATRLAALYEQYF
D gene: NA; J gene: TRBJ2-3; V gene: TRBV6-1; clone size: NA; CDR3 DNA: TGTGCCGGCAACGGGGGGACATCGGTGGGAGATACGCAGTATTTT; CDR3 protein: CAGNGGTSVGDTQYF
D gene: NA; J gene: TRBJ2-3; V gene: TRBV18; clone size: NA; CDR3 DNA: TGTGCCAGCTCACCACTCGCTGCCAAATCGGGGCCCCAGGGGACAGATACGCAGTATTTT; CDR3 protein: CASSPLAAKSGPQGTDTQYF
D gene: TRBD2; J gene: TRBJ2-3; V gene: TRBV10-3; clone size: NA; CDR3 DNA: TGTGCCATTCTAGCGGGAGACCCAGATACGCAGTATTTT; CDR3 protein: CAILAGDPDTQYF
D gene: TRBD2; J gene: TRBJ2-1; V gene: TRBV12-5; clone size: NA; CDR3 DNA: TGTGCTAGTGGACATAGCGGGGAAGCGAATGAGCAGTTCTTC; CDR3 protein: CASGHSGEANEQFF
D gene: TRBD2; J gene: TRBJ2-3; V gene: TRBV20-1; clone size: once; CDR3 DNA: TGCAGTGGGGAGCGGGGAGATACGCAGTATTTT; CDR3 protein: CSGERGDTQYF
D gene: NA; J gene: TRBJ2-1; V gene: TRBV30; clone size: NA; CDR3 DNA: TGTGCCTGGAGTGTTGGGCAGGGGTCCTACAATGAGCAGTTCTTC; CDR3 protein: CAWSVGQGSYNEQFF
D gene: TRBD1; J gene: TRBJ2-7; V gene: TRBV5-5; clone size: NA; CDR3 DNA: TGTGCCAGCAGCTTGCCCTGGGACAGGGGAAGAGGCGAGCAGTACTTC; CDR3 protein: CASSLPWDRGRGEQYF
D gene: TRBD2; J gene: TRBJ2-1; V gene: TRBV27; clone size: NA; CDR3 DNA: TGTGCCAGCACCCCCGGACTAGCGGGGAAGCCGAATTACAATGAGCAGTTCTTC; CDR3 protein: CASTPGLAGKPNYNEQFF
D gene: TRBD2; J gene: TRBJ2-1; V gene: TRBV10-1; clone size: NA; CDR3 DNA: TGCGCCAGCAGTGTGGGAGGGGACTTCTTCAATGAGCAGTTCTTC; CDR3 protein: CASSVGGDFFNEQFF
D gene: NA; J gene: TRBJ2-5; V gene: TRBV6-5; clone size: NA; CDR3 DNA: TGTGCCAGCAGTTATCGCCTGTGGGGCGACCAAGAGACCCAGTACTTC; CDR3 protein: CASSYRLWGDQETQYF
D gene: NA; J gene: TRBJ2-3; V gene: TRBV7-3; clone size: NA; CDR3 DNA: TGTGCCAGCAGCTTGCGGGGCGCAGATACGCAGTATTTT; CDR3 protein: CASSLRGADTQYF
D gene: NA; J gene: TRBJ1-6; V gene: TRBV28; clone size: NA; CDR3 DNA: TGTGCCAGCAGAGCCGGGACGGACTTTTGGAATTCACCCCTCCACTTT; CDR3 protein: CASRAGTDFWNSPLHF
D gene: NA; J gene: TRBJ1-6; V gene: TRBV4-1; clone size: NA; CDR3 DNA: TGCGCCAGCAGCCAGCCACAGGGAGGGAATTCACCCCTCCACTTT; CDR3 protein: CASSQPQGGNSPLHF
D gene: NA; J gene: TRBJ2-7; V gene: TRBV6-1; clone size: NA; CDR3 DNA: TGTGCCAGCAGTGTAGGGGTTTCCTACGAGCAGTACTTC; CDR3 protein: CASSVGVSYEQYF
D gene: TRBD1; J gene: TRBJ1-5; V gene: TRBV9; clone size: once; CDR3 DNA: TGTGCCAGCAGCGGGGGGACAGGGACTCAGCCCCAGCATTTT; CDR3 protein: CASSGGTGTQPQHF
D gene: TRBD1; J gene: TRBJ1-1; V gene: TRBV5-1; clone size: NA; CDR3 DNA: TGCGCCAGCAGCGACGGACAGGGAAGCACTGAAGCTTTCTTT; CDR3 protein: CASSDGQGSTEAFF
D gene: TRBD2; J gene: TRBJ2-7; V gene: TRBV11-2; clone size: NA; CDR3 DNA: TGTGCCAGCAGCCCCACTAGCGGGGGGGCCTACGAGCAGTACTTC; CDR3 protein: CASSPTSGGAYEQYF
D gene: NA; J gene: TRBJ2-3; V gene: TRBV5-1; clone size: NA; CDR3 DNA: TGCGCCAGCAGCTTACTAGTGGGGACACACACAGATACGCAGTATTTT; CDR3 protein: CASSLLVGTHTDTQYF
D gene: TRBD2; J gene: TRBJ2-5; V gene: TRBV7-9; clone size: NA; CDR3 DNA: TGTGCCAGCAGCCCTAGCGGGGGGCTAGCCGCAGAGACCCAGTACTTC; CDR3 protein: CASSPSGGLAAETQYF
D gene: NA; J gene: TRBJ2-7; V gene: TRBV15; clone size: NA; CDR3 DNA: TGTGCCACCAGCAGAGATTTGAGGGGCCCCTACGAGCAGTACTTC; CDR3 protein: CATSRDLRGPYEQYF
D gene: NA; J gene: TRBJ2-7; V gene: TRBV30; clone size: once; CDR3 DNA: TGTGCCTGGAGTTTTCAGGGGGGGTACGAGCAGTACTTC; CDR3 protein: CAWSFQGGYEQYF
D gene: TRBD1; J gene: TRBJ2-7; V gene: TRBV11-2; clone size: NA; CDR3 DNA: TGTGCCAGCAGCAGATTGGGACAGGGACCCTACGAGCAGTACTTC; CDR3 protein: CASSRLGQGPYEQYF
D gene: TRBD2; J gene: TRBJ2-3; V gene: TRBV25-1; clone size: NA; CDR3 DNA: TGTGCCAGCAGTGAAGCTAGCGGGGGGGCCTACGGTACGCAGTATTTT; CDR3 protein: CASSEASGGAYGTQYF
D gene: TRBD1; J gene: TRBJ2-2; V gene: TRBV10-1; clone size: NA; CDR3 DNA: TGCGCCAGCAGTGGACAGGGTTTTACCGGGGAGCTGTTTTTT; CDR3 protein: CASSGQGFTGELFF
D gene: NA; J gene: TRBJ1-1; V gene: TRBV14; clone size: NA; CDR3 DNA: TGTGCCAGCAGCCAAGGCCCCAGCGGTTGGACTGAAGCTTTCTTT; CDR3 protein: CASSQGPSGWTEAFF
D gene: NA; J gene: TRBJ2-2; V gene: TRBV11-3; clone size: NA; CDR3 DNA: TGTGCCAGCAGTCTGGACGGAGGGTATACCGGGGAGCTGTTTTTT; CDR3 protein: CASSLDGGYTGELFF
D gene: TRBD1; J gene: TRBJ2-4; V gene: TRBV18; clone size: NA; CDR3 DNA: TGTGCCAGCTCAGCTATACAGGGGGGAGCCAAAAACATTCAGTACTTC; CDR3 protein: CASSAIQGGAKNIQYF
D gene: NA; J gene: TRBJ1-2; V gene: TRBV5-1; clone size: NA; CDR3 DNA: TGCGCCAGCAGCTTGGGGACAGACACTAACTATGGCTACACCTTC; CDR3 protein: CASSLGTDTNYGYTF